These 12 T cell receptor beta chains were all obtained from the same sample, sequenced in a study of breast tumors, draining lymph nodes, adjacent tissues. Via MiXCR, TCRdb re-called the multiplex PCR reads, giving one row per CDR3 protein. The sample yields 270,000 or so distinct CDR3 sequences, under 35% seen once. Samples came from axillary lymph nodes draining the breast cancer. Sequencing was done on a sample of axillary lymph node tissue. These receptors all come from a female donor with breast cancer. Some clones in this sample may be carry-over from other donors' samples.

This clonotype was counted only a few times. A much bigger clone sits one base away, suggesting this may be a read error. V usage is TRBV7-8 and J usage is TRBJ2-1; D call uncertain. The CDR3 is 15 residues long. Germline V gives CDR1 SGHVS, CDR2 FQNEAQ. The CDR3 coding sequence is TGTGCCAGCAGCTTAGAAGGGCAACCCTACAATGAGCAGCTCTTC. Residues: CASSLEGQPYNEQLF.

With regard to this clonotype: Germline is not matched at one junction end, which may reflect a read error. The chain carries TRBV24-1 and TRBJ2-2; maybe TRBD2 (5 bases). Germline V CDR1 and CDR2: KGHDR, SFDVKD. The CDR3 length is 12 residues. CDR3 region: CAARGNTGELFF. For the CDR3, the DNA is TGTGCCGCCAGAGGGAACACCGGGGAGCTGTTCTTT.

In its sample, this clonotype was seen a few times. This may come from a read error, since a much larger clone is one base off. This chain links TRBV11-1 with TRBJ2-7; 7 bases are shared with TRBD2. The CDR3 has 16 residues. In germline, CDR1 is SGHAT, CDR2 FQDESV (reference sequence). With 4 bases clipped from V and 3 bases from J, the junction kept 12 bases outside the gene matches. The CDR3, as DNA: TGTGCCAGCAGCTCTAGCGGCTACCCTCAGAGCTACGAGCAGTACTTC. Translated, it gives CASSSSGYPQSYEQYF.

CDR3 sequence (DNA): TGCAGCGTTGGGGCGAAAGGAAACACCATATATTTT. As protein: CSVGAKGNTIYF. The chain couples TRBV29-1 to TRBJ1-3, with D unclear. The germline gives CDR1 SQVTM, CDR2 ANQGSEA. CDR3 length: 12 residues. V gave up 4 bases and J gave up 4 bases, with 8 bases separating them.

A note on this clonotype: This is likely a read error, given that the CDR3 carries no conserved phenylalanine or tryptophan at its end. The chain links TRBV7-8 to TRBJ1-5; D gene uncertain. The CDR3 covers 13 residues. Per the germline V gene, CDR1 is SGHVS and CDR2 is FQNEAQ. DNA of the CDR3: TGTGCCAGCAGCTTGGGCGGGAATCGGCCCCAGCATTCT. Translation gives CASSLGGNRPQHS.

This clonotype was recorded a few times. The chain carries TRBV4-3 and TRBJ2-1; D unresolved. The V and J ends lost 0 bases and 1 base respectively, with 13 bases between them. Germline V gene lookup returns CDR1 LGHNA and CDR2 YSLEER. The CDR3 is made up of 17 amino acids. Here the CDR3 DNA reads TGCGCCAGCAGCCAAGATATGAAGGGCCCTTCCTACAATGAGCAGTTCTTC. This gives the protein CASSQDMKGPSYNEQFF.

This clonotype occurred many times. CDR3 coding DNA: TGTGCCAGCAGCGTAGCTCCCCGTGCAGAGACCCAGTACTTC. Amino acids: CASSVAPRAETQYF. This chain connects TRBV9 to TRBJ2-5; D remains ambiguous. V was pared by 0 bases and J by 4 bases, with 10 bases between. CDR1 is SGDLS and CDR2 is YYNGEE in the germline V gene. The CDR3 extends over 14 amino acids.

This CDR3 reads CASSFSVFREDSTHNSPLHF. CDR3 bases: TGTGCCAGCAGTTTTTCGGTGTTTAGGGAAGACAGCACACATAATTCACCCCTCCACTTT. This chain links TRBV2 with TRBJ1-6; possibly TRBD1 for D (5 bases). With 5 bases removed from V and 5 bases from J, the gap between germline ends came to 28 bases. CDR3 length equals 20 residues. The germline gives CDR1 SNHLY, CDR2 FYNNEI.

This clonotype was seen more than once but under ten times. The chain carries TRBV6-2 or TRBV6-3 and TRBJ2-1; tentatively, D is TRBD2 (5 bases). In germline, CDR1 is MNHEY, CDR2 SVGEGT. Trimming pared 5 bases from V and 8 bases from J, leaving 19 bases between. This CDR3 comprises 15 residues. CDR3 loop: CASSRSGGWVDEQFF. The CDR3 DNA reads TGTGCCAGCAGTCGATCAGGAGGCTGGGTGGATGAGCAGTTCTTC.

This clonotype was counted ten times or more. The chain uses TRBV19 and TRBJ2-3; D not certain. This CDR3 is 15 amino acids long. V lost 6 bases and J lost 2, with 15 bases in between. Looked up from germline, CDR1 is LNHDA and CDR2 is SQIVND (reference sequence). CDR3 sequence reads: CASSPRFLNTDTQYF. CDR3 DNA: TGTGCCAGTAGCCCCCGGTTCTTGAACACAGATACGCAGTATTTT.

Details on this clonotype: This sequence may be a read error, since a much larger clone differs from it by one base. The chain couples TRBV5-6 to TRBJ2-7; 7 bases fit TRBD2. Germline CDR1 SGHDT, CDR2 YYEEEE. CDR3 length equals 15 residues. This CDR3 is CASGLLREDSYEQYF. The CDR3 coding sequence is TGTGCCAGCGGCTTGTTACGGGAGGACTCCTACGAGCAGTACTTC.

Comment on this clonotype: A much more abundant neighbour one base away suggests this may be a read error. The chain is built from TRBV11-2 and TRBJ2-5, with TRBD1 matching 7 bases. The germline CDR1 and CDR2 sequences are SGHAT and FQNNGV. This CDR3 contains 14 residues. J lost 2 bases, V lost 4 bases, and 4 bases had no gene match. The CDR3 DNA sequence: TGTGCCAGCAGCTGGGACAGTGTACAAGAGACCCAGTACTTC. This gives the protein CASSWDSVQETQYF.